A single sample gave rise to the 25 T cell receptor beta chains below, sequenced in a study of blood T cells in healthy people across ages (dated by TCRdb to between 2015 and 2017). Receptor libraries were prepared by 5' RACE. Sequencing instrument: Illumina HiSeq 2500. A second roughly 7 to 12 cycle PCR used a sample-barcoded 5' primer and a J-beta primer mix. Through fastp at Q25 and MiXCR, TCRdb rebuilt clones from the public reads, retaining in-frame beta chains. CDR3 protein duplicates are merged, each entry listing the most common genes and DNA. Here the sample has 790,000 or so distinct CDR3 sequences; 45% to 70% occur a single time. Approximately 24% of the sample lies in the top ten. The sequenced sample was blood. Every receptor here comes from a man in his forties in good health.

The chain joins TRBV4-2 to TRBJ2-1, with D tentatively TRBD2 (6 bases). The V gene lost 1 base and the J gene lost 1 base, with 11 bases spanning the gap. Per germline, CDR1 LGHNA and CDR2 YNFKEQ. The CDR3 is 16 amino acids. CDR3 sequence reads: CASSQGRLGSYNEQFF. DNA for the CDR3: TGTGCCAGCAGCCAAGGACGACTAGGATCCTACAATGAGCAGTTCTTC.

This chain uses TRBV2 with TRBJ2-5; 8 bases are shared with TRBD1. Germline V gene sequence: CDR1 SNHLY, CDR2 FYNNEI. Unmatched junction bases numbered 4, after V lost 3 bases and J lost 4 bases. The CDR3 sequence is 14 residues long. CDR3 DNA: TGTGCCAGCAGTGAGGACAGGGCTTTAGAGACCCAGTACTTC. Its translation is CASSEDRALETQYF.

The J gene is TRBJ2-6, the V gene TRBV12-3 or TRBV12-4; D gene uncertain. The CDR3 covers 14 residues. V was pared by 6 bases and J by 0 bases, with 6 bases between. In nucleotides, the CDR3 is TGTGCCAGCAGCCGGGCCTCTGGGGCCAACGTCCTGACTTTC. As protein: CASSRASGANVLTF.

To note about this clonotype: An end of the junction differs from the germline gene, which may be a read error. This chain uses TRBV27 with TRBJ2-4; D ambiguous. Judging by the DNA end, TRBJ2-7 fits better; the J call may be wrong. The CDR3 covers 13 residues. Germline V gene lookup returns CDR1 MNHEY and CDR2 SMNVEV (reference sequence). The CDR3 is CASSPGSSCEQYF. CDR3 in DNA: TGTGCCAGCAGCCCAGGTAGCTCCTGCGAGCAGTACTTC.

A remark on this clonotype: One end of the junction varies from germline; a read error may be responsible. The gene calls are TRBV4-1 and TRBJ2-3; unclear D gene. Germline V gene sequence: CDR1 MGHRA, CDR2 YSYEKL. This CDR3 is 17 amino acids long. DNA of the CDR3: TGCGTCAGCAGCCAAGTGAGTGCCCCGTCGATCACAGATACGCAGTATTTT. This codes for CVSSQVSAPSITDTQYF.

V and J are TRBV20-1 and TRBJ2-5; 9 positions match TRBD1. After removal of 6 bases from V and 6 bases from J, the junction contained 11 bases not matched to a gene. Per the germline V gene, CDR1 is DFQATT and CDR2 is SNEGSKA (reference sequence). This CDR3 is built from 14 residues. The CDR3 spells CSAPRTGASKTQYF. In DNA, the CDR3 is TGCAGTGCACCTCGGACAGGGGCGTCGAAGACCCAGTACTTC.

This rearrangement joins TRBV14 to TRBJ1-1; 7 nucleotides line up with TRBD1. J lost 6 bases, V lost 5 bases, and 12 bases had no gene match. Per the germline V gene, CDR1 is SGHDN and CDR2 is FVKESK. The CDR3 sequence is 15 residues long. The CDR3 loop reads CASSKQGPRGAEAFF. In DNA form, the CDR3 reads TGTGCCAGCAGCAAACAGGGGCCCCGGGGGGCTGAAGCTTTCTTT. The full variable domain, its missing parts supplied by reference TRBV14 and TRBJ1-1, is EAGVTQFPSHSVIEKGQTVTLRCDPISGHDNLYWYRRVMGKEIKFLLHFVKESKQDESGMPNNRFLAERTGGTYSTLKVQPAELEDSGVYFCASSKQGPRGAEAFFGQGTRLTVV.

The chain recombines TRBV29-1 with TRBJ2-4; D may be TRBD1 (5 bases). The germline V gene encodes CDR1 SQVTM and CDR2 ANQGSEA. This CDR3 comprises 13 residues. Trimming pared 4 bases from V and 1 base from J, leaving 8 bases between. This CDR3 reads CSVVKGAKNIQYF. DNA of the CDR3: TGCAGCGTTGTGAAGGGGGCCAAAAACATTCAGTACTTC.

This clonotype was recorded many times. The J gene is TRBJ2-7, the V gene TRBV6-2 or TRBV6-3, with unresolved D. Trimming stripped 5 bases from V and 2 bases from J, with 16 bases between. The CDR3 consists of 15 residues. The germline V gene has CDR1 MNHEY and CDR2 SVGEGT. This CDR3 is CASSPTDSGTYEQYF. The CDR3 DNA reads TGTGCCAGCAGTCCGACCGACTCTGGGACCTACGAGCAGTACTTC.

The sample holds many counts of this clonotype. The gene calls are TRBV7-3 and TRBJ2-1; 8 nucleotides match TRBD2. CDR1 and CDR2 from the germline V gene are SGHTA and FQGTGA. The CDR3 consists of 16 residues. Losses at the gene ends were 4 bases for V and 2 bases for J; bases not matched to a gene: 7. CDR3 DNA: TGTGCCAGCAGCTCTGTAGCGGGGTTTACCTACAATGAGCAGTTCTTC. Encoded protein: CASSSVAGFTYNEQFF.

The chain uses TRBV27 and TRBJ2-7; TRBD2 agrees at 8 bases. The ends lost 5 bases at V and 7 bases at J; junction bases unmatched: 4. This CDR3 is 12 amino acids long. CDR1 and CDR2 (germline): MNHEY, SMNVEV (reference sequence). CDR3 sequence (DNA): TGTGCCAGCAGTGCGGGGGGCAGGGAGCAGTACTTC. Residues: CASSAGGREQYF.

The rearrangement uses TRBV11-3 and TRBJ2-3; tentative D call: TRBD1 (6 bases). This CDR3 comprises 14 residues. Germline V gene lookup returns CDR1 SGHNT and CDR2 YENEEA. Between the trimmed V and J ends, which lost 5 bases and 2 bases, there was a span of 11 bases. The CDR3: CASSADSVTDTQYF. DNA for the CDR3: TGTGCCAGCAGCGCGGACAGCGTCACAGATACGCAGTATTTT. The full variable domain, in which reference TRBV11-3 and TRBJ2-3 provide the parts outside the CDR3, is EAGVVQSPRYKIIEKKQPVAFWCNPISGHNTLYWYLQNLGQGPELLIRYENEEAVDDSQLPKDRFSAERLKGVDSTLKIQPAELGDSAVYLCASSADSVTDTQYFGPGTRLTVL.

This chain's CDR3 is CASSSGTHSTDTQYF. The DNA of the CDR3 is TGTGCCAGCAGCTCCGGGACACACAGCACAGATACGCAGTATTTT. The rearrangement uses TRBV7-9 and TRBJ2-3; possibly TRBD1 for D (6 bases). Trimming removed 4 bases from V and 0 bases from J, with 11 bases in between. The CDR3 covers 15 residues. Germline values: CDR1 SEHNR, CDR2 FQNEAQ (reference sequence).

The chain is built from TRBV9 and TRBJ2-5, with D tentatively TRBD2 (6 bases). Trimming took 2 bases from V and 1 from J, leaving 9 bases between them. From germline, CDR1 is SGDLS and CDR2 YYNGEE. This CDR3 spans 14 amino acids. CDR3 amino acids: CASSVGTLQETQYF. The CDR3 DNA reads as TGTGCCAGCAGCGTCGGGACTCTCCAAGAGACCCAGTACTTC.

This clonotype was detected many times. The CDR3 nucleotides are TGCAGTGCCACGAAGGGAGGGGATGAGCAGTACTTC. It is translated as CSATKGGDEQYF. The chain has TRBV20-1 and TRBJ2-5; 7 bases agree with TRBD2. This CDR3 is built from 12 residues. The V segment lost 6 bases and the J segment 11 bases; nucleotides outside the gene matches: 12. CDR1 and CDR2 (germline): DFQATT, SNEGSKA (reference sequence).

This clonotype occurred a few times. The chain employs TRBV25-1 and TRBJ2-5; 7 nucleotides match TRBD2. Germline CDR1 and CDR2: MGHDK and SYGVNS. This CDR3 comprises 14 residues. V was pared by 1 base and J by 3 bases, with 2 bases of the junction left unmatched. CDR3 nucleotide sequence: TGTGCCAGCAGTGAATCGCTAGCGGAAGAGACCCAGTACTTC. Its protein is CASSESLAEETQYF.

This chain links TRBV27 with TRBJ2-1; D might be TRBD1 (6 bases). Germline-derived CDR1 and CDR2 are MNHEY and SMNVEV (reference sequence). CDR3 size: 13 residues. V was trimmed by 3 bases and J by 9 bases, leaving 12 bases between them. The CDR3 spells CASSFPIGGEQFF. CDR3 bases: TGTGCCAGCAGTTTTCCTATAGGGGGTGAGCAGTTCTTC.

This clonotype has only a few counts. The genes are TRBV28 and TRBJ2-3; D is perhaps TRBD1 (6 bases). CDR3 size: 15 residues. Germline values: CDR1 MDHEN, CDR2 SYDVKM. The ends were cut back, 5 bases at V and 2 bases at J, with 14 bases in the middle. CDR3 bases: TGTGCCAGCAGTCTCTTGGACAGCGACACAGATACGCAGTATTTT. As protein: CASSLLDSDTDTQYF.

On this clonotype: One junction end does not reproduce the germline sequence, and a read error may be involved. The rearrangement links TRBV11-2 to TRBJ1-1; D is unclear. The germline gives CDR1 SGHAT, CDR2 FQNNGV. CDR3 length equals 13 residues. The CDR3 is CASSVDMNTEAFF. DNA of the CDR3: TGTGCCAGCAGCGTAGATATGAACACTGAAGCTTTCTTT.

This clonotype occurred many times. The rearrangement links TRBV6-6 to TRBJ2-7; a weak D match, TRBD1 (6 bases). The CDR3 is 13 residues long. Trimming took off 6 bases at V and 3 bases at J, with 12 bases between the two ends. The germline V gene has CDR1 MNHNY and CDR2 SVGAGI (reference sequence). The CDR3 sequence: CASSPGQNYEQYF. As DNA, the CDR3 is TGTGCCAGCAGCCCCGGACAGAACTACGAGCAGTACTTC.

V is TRBV4-1 and J is TRBJ1-1; the D is unclear. Germline-derived CDR1 and CDR2 are MGHRA and YSYEKL. Deletions cut 4 bases from V and 1 base from J, with 10 bases between. The CDR3 runs 14 residues. This CDR3 reads CASSLLKKNTEAFF. CDR3 nucleotides: TGCGCCAGCAGCCTACTAAAAAAGAACACTGAAGCTTTCTTT.

This clonotype was recorded many times. The gene calls are TRBV7-8 and TRBJ2-1; no firm D call. Trimming took 5 bases from V and 8 from J, leaving 13 bases between them. The CDR3 runs 13 residues. From germline, CDR1 is SGHVS and CDR2 FQNEAQ. The CDR3 loop is CASSPPVKDEQFF. CDR3 nucleotide sequence: TGTGCCAGCAGCCCCCCCGTGAAGGATGAGCAGTTCTTC.

This clonotype appeared once. This chain uses TRBV4-2 with TRBJ2-5, with TRBD2 identical over 12 bases. CDR3 length: 16 amino acids. Germline-derived CDR1 and CDR2 are LGHNA and YNFKEQ. V lost 5 bases to trimming and J lost 2 bases; unmatched junction nucleotides: 6. The CDR3 region is CASSKPGTSGQETQYF. The CDR3 bases are TGTGCCAGCAGCAAACCCGGGACTAGCGGGCAAGAGACCCAGTACTTC.

The rearrangement uses TRBV2 and TRBJ1-2; D remains unclear. This CDR3 is 10 amino acids long. CDR1 and CDR2 from the germline V gene are SNHLY and FYNNEI. V dropped 11 bases and J dropped 8 bases, with 12 bases sitting between them. The CDR3 bases are TGTGCCCTAGGGCCAGAGGGCTACACCTTC. Residues: CALGPEGYTF.

The chain couples TRBV28 to TRBJ1-1; D gene unclear. Trimming took 6 bases from V and 1 from J, leaving 9 bases between them. CDR1 is MDHEN, CDR2 SYDVKM, per germline. This CDR3 has 13 residues. CDR3 in amino acids: CASSPIENTEAFF. The CDR3 DNA follows: TGTGCCAGCAGCCCCATAGAGAACACTGAAGCTTTCTTT.